This T cell receptor beta chain was observed in a study of T cells in women clearing cervical HPV infection. At the level of the study: Case blood drawn at lesion detection; control blood after infection cleared. Case blood was drawn a median approximately 21 weeks after lesion detection.

Some clones are missing from TCRdb's copy, which holds only in-frame ones; the method was immunoSEQ multiplex PCR. The sample totals some 46,000 clones; its top ten clones hold roughly 36%. Findings of the study overall: T-cell numbers per sample were unknown and may explain richness differences.

CDR1 and CDR2 (germline): KGHSH, LQKENI. The CDR3 length is 15 residues. V gave up 7 bases and J gave up 2 bases; unmatched junction bases: 6. As for this clone: Its specificity is unknown. Sequencing ends 3 residues short of the CDR3 end; the germline J gene provides the rest.

The receptor's source is a woman aged 18-69 years with a cervical HPV16 infection that either progressed to CIN3+ or cleared (not recorded which). The rearrangement uses TRBV18 and TRBJ2-1; 9 bases fit TRBD2. Sequenced sample: blood buffy coat. CDR3 sequence reads: CASLRAGGAYNEQFF. CDR3 bases read: TGTGCCAGCTTGAGAGCGGGGGGCGCCTACAATGAG.